These T cell receptor beta chains were read from a single sample in a study of blood T cell repertoires in COVID-19. The repertoire was sequenced with immunoSEQ multiplex PCR; TCRdb's copy has only in-frame clones and lacks some. This table has under 350,000 clones, about 88% appearing once. The specimen was peripheral blood. The receptors here all came from a man between 18 and 35 years old with active or convalescent COVID-19. The CDR3 runs from the conserved cysteine through the conserved F or W. D genes are given only for firm matches. Size is omitted from some rows. Given values are once, few, many or a class for expanded clones.

clone_size	cdr3_length	j_call	v_call	d_call	cdr3_aa	cdr3_nt
.	16	TRBJ2-1	TRBV28	.	CASSQYSGAGPNEQFF	TGTGCCAGCAGCCAATACAGTGGGGCAGGACCAAATGAGCAGTTCTTC
.	13	TRBJ2-7	TRBV2	.	CASKGRASYEQYF	TGTGCCAGCAAGGGCAGGGCGTCCTACGAGCAGTACTTC
.	13	TRBJ2-3	TRBV10-2	.	CASSGGDPDTQYF	TGCGCCAGCAGTGGCGGGGATCCAGATACGCAGTATTTT
.	13	TRBJ1-5	TRBV28	.	CACRDTKYQPQHF	TGTGCCTGCCGGGACACCAAGTATCAGCCCCAGCATTTT
few	17	TRBJ1-6	TRBV29-1	.	CSVEEATESSYNSPLHF	TGCAGCGTTGAAGAGGCGACTGAGAGCTCCTATAATTCACCCCTCCACTTT
.	13	TRBJ1-2	TRBV6-2/TRBV6-3	.	CASSLTSAAAYTF	TGTGCCAGCAGTTTAACCTCGGCAGCGGCTTACACCTTC
.	15	TRBJ2-2	TRBV19	.	CASSIQRRPTGELFF	TGTGCCAGTAGTATTCAGCGGCGCCCGACCGGGGAGCTGTTTTTT
.	13	TRBJ1-2	TRBV24-1	TRBD1	CATSETGEYGYTF	TGTGCCACCAGTGAGACAGGGGAATATGGCTACACCTTC
.	14	TRBJ1-3	TRBV9	.	CASSVDSSGNTIYF	TGTGCCAGCAGCGTCGACAGCTCTGGAAACACCATATATTTT
.	17	TRBJ1-6	TRBV5-1	.	CASSLASMGPYNSPLHF	TGCGCCAGCAGCTTGGCATCTATGGGCCCGTATAATTCACCCCTCCACTTT
.	12	TRBJ2-1	TRBV6-6	.	CASSYSKSQALF	TGTGCCAGCAGTTACTCGAAATCACAGGCCCTCTTC
.	16	TRBJ1-1	TRBV3-1/TRBV3-2	.	CASSQDLRGGLTEAFF	TGTGCCAGCAGCCAAGATTTACGAGGGGGTTTGACTGAAGCTTTCTTT
.	11	TRBJ2-2	TRBV7-9	.	CAGRNTGELFF	TGTGCCGGCCGTAATACCGGGGAGCTGTTTTTT
.	11	TRBJ1-1	TRBV19	.	CASSQNTEAFF	TGTGCCAGTAGTCAAAACACTGAAGCTTTCTTT
.	16	TRBJ2-7	TRBV19	.	CASRPGHSSVSYEQYF	TGTGCCAGTAGGCCGGGACACTCTTCAGTTTCCTACGAGCAGTACTTC
.	13	TRBJ1-3	TRBV28	.	CASMAGNGNTIYF	TGTGCCAGCATGGCGGGTAATGGAAACACCATATATTTT
.	13	TRBJ2-5	TRBV18	TRBD2	CASSPGGGETQYF	TGTGCCAGCTCGCCCGGGGGGGGAGAGACCCAGTACTTC
.	14	TRBJ1-1	TRBV2	.	CARRRRAGGTEAFF	TGTGCCAGGAGGAGGAGGGCGGGGGGCACTGAAGCTTTCTTT
.	13	TRBJ1-1	TRBV7-3	.	CASSQQPNTEAFF	TGTGCCAGCAGTCAACAGCCGAACACTGAAGCTTTCTTT
.	13	TRBJ2-7	TRBV7-9	.	CASSREATYEQYF	TGTGCCAGCAGCAGAGAAGCGACCTACGAGCAGTACTTC
.	17	TRBJ2-1	TRBV11-3	TRBD1	CASSSSGQGGPYNEQFF	TGTGCCAGCAGCTCTAGCGGACAGGGGGGGCCTTACAATGAGCAGTTCTTC
.	14	TRBJ1-3	TRBV28	.	CASSLYSSGNTIYF	TGTGCCAGCAGCTTGTACAGCTCTGGAAACACCATATATTTT
.	14	TRBJ2-7	TRBV5-4	TRBD2	CASSLREGPDEQYF	TGTGCCAGCAGCTTACGGGAGGGCCCCGACGAGCAGTACTTC
.	13	TRBJ1-6	TRBV30	TRBD1	CAWMQGENSPLHF	TGTGCCTGGATGCAGGGGGAAAATTCACCCCTCCACTTT
.	14	TRBJ2-7	TRBV7-9	.	CASSLGLSPYEQYF	TGTGCCAGCAGCTTAGGGCTGTCACCCTACGAGCAGTACTTC
.	15	TRBJ2-3	TRBV2	.	CASRDRRGGGDTQYF	TGTGCCAGCAGAGACCGACGCGGAGGAGGGGATACGCAGTATTTT
.	16	TRBJ2-5	TRBV4-2	.	CASSQSPETGLETQYF	TGTGCCAGCAGCCAAAGCCCAGAAACAGGGCTAGAGACCCAGTACTTC
.	13	TRBJ2-2	TRBV15	TRBD2	CATSQLSGPELFF	TGTGCCACCAGCCAGCTTAGCGGGCCTGAGCTGTTTTTT
once	11	TRBJ2-5	TRBV12-3/TRBV12-4	.	CASSSSGTQYF	TGTGCCAGCAGTAGTAGCGGGACCCAGTACTTC
.	20	TRBJ2-3	TRBV6-2/TRBV6-3	.	CASSYSDRGIAGEEGDTQYF	TGTGCCAGCAGTTACTCGGACAGGGGGATAGCGGGAGAGGAGGGGGATACGCAGTATTTT
.	16	TRBJ2-7	TRBV7-6	TRBD1	CASSLGAGTGIYEQYF	TGTGCCAGCAGCTTAGGGGCCGGGACAGGGATCTACGAGCAGTACTTC
.	13	TRBJ2-7	TRBV9	.	CASSPRLGYEQYF	TGTGCCAGCAGCCCCCGACTGGGCTACGAGCAGTACTTC
.	14	TRBJ2-5	TRBV5-8	.	CASSFGQSKETQYF	TGTGCCAGCAGCTTCGGACAGAGCAAGGAGACCCAGTACTTC
.	15	TRBJ1-4	TRBV2	TRBD1	CASFRDSATNEKLFF	TGTGCCAGCTTTCGGGACAGTGCAACTAATGAAAAACTGTTTTTT
.	15	TRBJ1-5	TRBV2	TRBD1	CASRWDRSSNQPQHF	TGTGCCAGCAGGTGGGACAGGTCCTCAAATCAGCCCCAGCATTTT
.	14	TRBJ1-3	TRBV2	.	CASPSEASGNTIYF	TGTGCCAGCCCGAGTGAAGCGTCTGGAAACACCATATATTTT
.	15	TRBJ1-5	TRBV5-1	TRBD1	CASSAGTGNNQPQHF	TGCGCCAGCAGCGCCGGGACAGGGAACAATCAGCCCCAGCATTTT
.	15	TRBJ2-1	TRBV30	.	CAWHVLGLLGNEQFF	TGTGCCTGGCACGTGTTAGGCCTCCTCGGGAATGAGCAGTTCTTC
once	16	TRBJ1-1	TRBV5-1	.	CASSLAVNRDIREAFF	TGCGCCAGCAGCTTGGCCGTGAACAGGGACATACGTGAAGCTTTCTTT
.	13	TRBJ1-1	TRBV7-6	.	CASSTAGDTEAFF	TGTGCCAGCAGCACCGCAGGGGACACTGAAGCTTTCTTT
.	12	TRBJ1-3	TRBV12-3/TRBV12-4	.	CASSRAGNTIYF	TGTGCCAGCAGCAGGGCTGGAAACACCATATATTTT
.	11	TRBJ2-7	TRBV5-1	.	CASSSHREQYF	TGCGCCAGCAGCTCCCATCGGGAGCAGTACTTC
.	13	TRBJ2-2	TRBV6-2/TRBV6-3	.	CASSIERAGELFF	TGTGCCAGCAGTATAGAGAGAGCCGGGGAGCTGTTTTTT
.	15	TRBJ2-7	TRBV5-1	.	CASSDGQTESYEQYF	TGCGCCAGCAGCGACGGACAGACTGAATCCTACGAGCAGTACTTC
.	12	TRBJ2-5	TRBV12-3/TRBV12-4	.	CASGTPRETQYF	TGTGCCAGCGGGACTCCCCGGGAGACCCAGTACTTC
.	14	TRBJ1-2	TRBV7-9	.	CASSLVEAGAGYTF	TGTGCCAGCAGCTTAGTTGAGGCAGGGGCCGGCTACACCTTC